The text below deals with one TCR beta chain. What it binds is not known. Germline V gene lookup returns CDR1 SGHRS and CDR2 YFSETQ. This CDR3 comprises 13 residues. V was pared by 0 bases and J by 1 base, with 2 bases between. Method: immunoSEQ multiplex PCR; TCRdb's copy keeps in-frame clones and lacks some. The sample shows about 84,000 clones, around nine tenths of them seen only once. The sample is drawn from a study of OX40 agonist ivuxolimab in advanced cancers. General study results and limits: With doses of 0.1-3.0 mg/kg, partial responders showed among the lowest clonal expansion.

The source was CD4+ or CD8+ T cells sorted from blood, collected in a trial of the OX40 agonist ivuxolimab. This clonotype was obtained from an adult with an advanced solid tumor such as melanoma, head and neck, liver or kidney cancer. V gene TRBV5-1 combines with J gene TRBJ1-3; D gene ambiguous. CDR3 DNA sequence: TGCGCCAGCAGCTTGGCGTCTGGAAACACCATATATTTT. Its protein product is CASSLASGNTIYF.